Listed below are T cell receptor beta chains from one sample, sequenced in a study of low-dose radiotherapy and immunotherapy resistance in tumors. TCRdb reprocessed the reads via MiXCR and lists one record per CDR3 protein. This table holds 80,000 to 95,000 distinct CDR3 sequences, more than 8.5% found once. Material: PBMCs, obtained before treatment. These receptors all stem from a male donor with prostate cancer. CDR3s include the opening cysteine and the closing phenylalanine or tryptophan. The D gene is left open where the match is weak. Clone size is given for some rows only: seen once, a few or many times, or a class if the clone is expanded.

D,V,J,size,DNA,CDR3
TRBD1,TRBV10-3,TRBJ2-6,many,TGTGCCATCACTCGAGGGGGCGCGGAAGCTGGGGCCAACGTCCTGACTTTC,CAITRGGAEAGANVLTF
-,TRBV7-2,TRBJ1-5,many,TGTGCCAGCAGCTATCTCGGGGATCAGCCCCAGCATTTT,CASSYLGDQPQHF
TRBD2,TRBV6-1,TRBJ2-2,many,TGTGCCAGCAGGCCAACAGGGACTAGCATCGGGGAGCTGTTTTTT,CASRPTGTSIGELFF
-,TRBV28,TRBJ1-2,many,TGTGCCAGCAGTCCATGGGGGTATCTGACTAACTATGGCTACACCTTC,CASSPWGYLTNYGYTF
TRBD1,TRBV28,TRBJ1-5,many,TGTGCCAGCAGTGAGTCCGGGACAGGGATTCAGCCCCAGCATTTT,CASSESGTGIQPQHF
-,TRBV14,TRBJ1-3,many,TGTGCCAGCAGCCAAGATGCGTTCTCTGGAAACACCATATATTTT,CASSQDAFSGNTIYF
-,TRBV18,TRBJ2-5,many,TGTGCCAGCTCACCAGTGGGTGAGACCCAGTACTTC,CASSPVGETQYF
-,TRBV27,TRBJ1-1,many,TGTGCCAGCAGTCACGGGGAGAACACTGAAGCTTTCTTT,CASSHGENTEAFF
-,TRBV7-2,TRBJ2-4,many,TGTGCCAGCAGCTTGCAGAGGGACATTCAGTACTTC,CASSLQRDIQYF
TRBD2,TRBV7-2,TRBJ2-1,many,TGTGCCAGCAGCTTAGGGGGGGGGAGAACCAATGAGCAGTTCTTC,CASSLGGGRTNEQFF
-,TRBV7-2,TRBJ2-1,many,TGTGCCAGCAGCTCTCTTGGCGGGTACACTGAGCAGTTCTTC,CASSSLGGYTEQFF
-,TRBV7-9,TRBJ1-2,many,TGTGCCAGCAGCGCCGGTCCAGGCTATGGCTACACCTTC,CASSAGPGYGYTF
-,TRBV29-1,TRBJ1-1,many,TGCAGCGTGGGTCGGACAGAGAACACTGAAGCTTTCTTT,CSVGRTENTEAFF
-,TRBV6-1,TRBJ1-6,many,TGTGCCAGCAGTGTGCATAATTCACCCCTCCACTTT,CASSVHNSPLHF
-,TRBV12-3/TRBV12-4,TRBJ2-2,many,TGTGCCAGCAGTTTATTCAGACCGTCCAACACCGGGGAGCTGTTTTTT,CASSLFRPSNTGELFF
TRBD1,TRBV4-1,TRBJ1-3,-,TGCGCCAGCAGCCGGGAGACAGGGCGCGGAAACACCATATATTTT,CASSRETGRGNTIYF
-,TRBV29-1,TRBJ2-2,many,TGCAGCGTTGAGGTCAGCATCACCGGGGAGCTGTTTTTT,CSVEVSITGELFF
-,TRBV4-1,TRBJ1-1,many,TGCGCCAGCAGCCAAGAAGGGTGGCTCCCGGGGGCTTTCTTT,CASSQEGWLPGAFF
-,TRBV28,TRBJ2-2,many,TGTGCCAGCAGTTTCGCCGGGAGGAACACCGGGGAGCTGTTTTTT,CASSFAGRNTGELFF
-,TRBV19,TRBJ1-1,many,TGTGCCAGTAGTATAGTAAGGGGAACTGAAGCTTTCTTT,CASSIVRGTEAFF